The source of this T cell receptor (beta chain) is a study of CD8+CD57+ T cells in acquired aplastic anemia. About the research overall: Across the sorted CD4+ and CD8+ cells, DNA amounts averaged around 3.2 ug. Broader study findings: Approximately 30 CD8+ CDR3 sequences were shared between patients and controls.

The V gene end was trimmed by 6 bases and the J gene end by 5 bases; junction bases not matched to a gene: 5. This CDR3 has 13 amino acids. Per germline, CDR1 LNHDA and CDR2 SQIVND (reference sequence). This clonotype was counted many times. Its target is unknown. Genomic DNA, the template, was used for profiling of the TCR beta VDJ and CDR3. TCRdb processed the reads anew with MiXCR; each CDR3 protein has one entry. The sample holds around 200,000 distinct CDR3 sequences, about half seen once. The authors sequenced patients whose flow cytometry had shown CD8+CD57+ cell expansion. Blood samples were obtained from patients who had received no prior therapy.

The rearrangement uses TRBV19 and TRBJ1-1; 8 nucleotides agree with TRBD1. The receptor was isolated from a human donor with aplastic anemia. Specimen: sorted CD4+, CD8+, or CD8+CD57+ T cells (not recorded which) from PBMCs. CDR3 amino acids: CASRTGVWTEAFF. In DNA, the CDR3 is TGTGCCAGTAGGACAGGGGTATGGACTGAAGCTTTCTTT.